A selection of T cell receptor beta chains follows, all from one sample in a study of blood T cells in healthy people across ages. TCRdb independently ran MiXCR on the 5' RACE reads; one entry per CDR3 protein. Here the sample spans approximately 810,000 distinct CDR3 sequences, around 28% being singletons. The source material was blood. These receptors were collected from an elderly woman in good health. CDR3s include the opening cysteine and the closing phenylalanine or tryptophan. Fields, in order: CDR3 DNA, CDR3 protein, J gene, D gene, clone size, V gene. A D gene is named only where the DNA matches it firmly. Size is omitted from some rows. Given values are once, few, many or a class for expanded clones.

TGTGCCAGCACCCTGGACGGGAGCTCCTACGAGCAGTACTTC,CASTLDGSSYEQYF,TRBJ2-7,NA,NA,TRBV28
TGTGCCAGCAGCGTTACAGGGGGTACCACTGAAGCTTTCTTT,CASSVTGGTTEAFF,TRBJ1-1,TRBD1,NA,TRBV7-2
TGCAGTGCGACACCTAGCGGGGGGGGTGCAAACAATGAGCAGTTCTTC,CSATPSGGGANNEQFF,TRBJ2-1,TRBD2,many,TRBV20-1
TGTGCCAGCAGTGACACACCTAGCGGGGGCACAGATACGCAGTATTTT,CASSDTPSGGTDTQYF,TRBJ2-3,TRBD2,NA,TRBV6-4
TGTGCCAGCAGGGGACAGATCCTTTACGAGCAGTACTTC,CASRGQILYEQYF,TRBJ2-7,TRBD1,NA,TRBV7-2
TGCAGTGCTAGTCGAGGGGCCGGGGACTATGGCTACACCTTC,CSASRGAGDYGYTF,TRBJ1-2,NA,NA,TRBV20-1
TGTGCCAGCTCTGGGACAACCTCCTACGAGCAGTACTTC,CASSGTTSYEQYF,TRBJ2-7,NA,many,TRBV18
TGTGCCAGCAGCTTAGGTCAGGGGAAAGGCTACAATGAGCAGTACTTC,CASSLGQGKGYNEQYF,TRBJ2-7,NA,few,TRBV7-9
TGTGCCAGCAGCCCGGACTTCAATGAAAAACTGTTTTTT,CASSPDFNEKLFF,TRBJ1-4,NA,many,TRBV5-5
TGTGCCAGCAGCTTAGACAGGGGGACGCTCACAGATACGCAGTATTTT,CASSLDRGTLTDTQYF,TRBJ2-3,TRBD1,many,TRBV11-2
TGTGCCAGCAGCCAAGTTGACGGGGGAAATTCACCCCTCCACTTT,CASSQVDGGNSPLHF,TRBJ1-6,NA,NA,TRBV3-1
TGTGCTAGCAGCCCGGGGACCCATGAGCAGTTCTTC,CASSPGTHEQFF,TRBJ2-1,NA,NA,TRBV7-7
TGTGCCAGCGCTCGGGACTCCTCCTACGAGCAGTACTTC,CASARDSSYEQYF,TRBJ2-7,NA,many,TRBV27
TGTGCCAGCAGCTTACGGCTAGCCCCCCTTCTGTATTTT,CASSLRLAPLLYF,TRBJ2-3,NA,many,TRBV7-2
TGTGCCAGCAGCTTAGTCGGCCTAGCGGGAGGGCTGAGCTCCTACAATGAGCAGTTCTTC,CASSLVGLAGGLSSYNEQFF,TRBJ2-1,TRBD2,NA,TRBV7-2
TGTGCCAGTCAGACTAGCGGGGGCACAGATACGCAGTATTTT,CASQTSGGTDTQYF,TRBJ2-3,TRBD2,NA,TRBV18
TGTGCCACCAGTGAGGGAACAGACAGGGCCGCGAACACCGGGGAGCTGTTTTTT,CATSEGTDRAANTGELFF,TRBJ2-2,TRBD1,NA,TRBV24-1
TGTGCCAGCAGTGGGAGTAACAATGGCTACACCTTC,CASSGSNNGYTF,TRBJ1-2,NA,NA,TRBV3-1